The sample holds a few counts of the clone carrying this TCR beta chain. Its antigen is unidentified. The data were obtained in a study of identical twins. The germline gives CDR1 SGHTA, CDR2 FQGTGA. CDR3 length equals 15 residues. V was clipped by 5 bases and J by 6 bases, with 18 bases between them. TCRdb passed the 5' RACE reads through MiXCR, listing each CDR3 protein once. The sample carries some 760,000 distinct CDR3 sequences, about 20% recorded once. Overall study findings and caveats: Invariant MAIT and iNKT cells are populations that could partly confound zero-insertion analyses.

This sample also belongs to another study, concerning T cells expressing NK-cell markers. From that study: CD3+CD56+NKG2C+, CD3+CD56+NKG2C- and CD3+CD56-NKG2C+ T cells, once sorted, supplied the TCR beta repertoires. With respect to HCMV, most of the eight sequenced donors were seropositive, and one was seronegative. Where a handful of donors were concerned, these clonotypes also led the CD3+CD56-NKG2C+ fraction.

The chain uses TRBV7-3 and TRBJ2-3; TRBD2 might be the D (5 bases). The sequencing input was PBMCs. This clonotype was obtained from a woman aged 18-30 years in good health. Written as DNA, the CDR3 is TGTGCCAGCAGCCCACTAGGAGCTCGCGTGGATACGCAGTATTTT. This sequence encodes CASSPLGARVDTQYF.